Presented here are 15 T cell receptor beta chains from one specimen sequenced in a study of cytomegalovirus exposure and HLA in healthy donors. With 60 Vbeta and 13 Jbeta primers, the PCR was carried out. Assay: immunoSEQ multiplex PCR; the TCRdb copy retains only in-frame clones and omits some. The table lists more than 45,000 clones, 80% to 85% of them singletons. The source material was PBMCs. These receptors all come from a man aged 30 to 39 in good health and CMV-seronegative.

This chain links TRBV7-2 with TRBJ2-5; D possibly corresponds to TRBD1 (5 bases). From germline, CDR1 is SGHTA and CDR2 FQGNSA. The CDR3 spans 14 residues. The V end lost 2 bases, the J end lost 2 bases, and 9 bases lay between the germline ends. CDR3 sequence: CASSLSSGQETQYF. CDR3 DNA: TGTGCCAGCAGCTTATCATCAGGGCAAGAGACCCAGTACTTC.

This clone was detected only once. The gene calls are TRBV7-2 and TRBJ2-5, with 11 bases matching TRBD2. The DNA end favors TRBJ2-7, so the J call may be wrong. Germline V gives CDR1 SGHTA, CDR2 FQGNSA. This CDR3 is 14 amino acids long. The CDR3 nucleotides read TGTGCCAGCAGCTTTAGCGGGGGGGACTACGAGCAGTACTTC. Translation gives CASSFSGGDYEQYF.

The chain is built from TRBV30 and TRBJ1-2, with 8 bases lining up with TRBD1. Germline values: CDR1 GTSNPN, CDR2 SVGIG (reference sequence). The junction had 18 bases not matched to a gene; V was cut back by 4 bases and J by 8 bases. This CDR3 spans 16 amino acids. DNA for the CDR3: TGTGCCTGGATTGCCCAGACCAGGGGGCGGAATTTGGGCTACACCTTC. It codes for CAWIAQTRGRNLGYTF.

The J gene is TRBJ1-1, the V gene TRBV2; tentative D call: TRBD1 (6 bases). The CDR3 spans 13 residues. V was clipped by 11 bases and J by 1 base, with 14 bases between them. From germline, CDR1 is SNHLY and CDR2 FYNNEI. The CDR3 protein is CALHRERNTEAFF. The DNA for the CDR3 is TGTGCCCTACACAGGGAACGGAACACTGAAGCTTTCTTT.

The chain has TRBV30 and TRBJ2-2; D not resolved. The CDR3 is 15 amino acids. With 0 bases removed from V and 4 bases from J, the gap between germline ends came to 12 bases. Germline assignment: CDR1 GTSNPN and CDR2 SVGIG (reference sequence). The DNA of the CDR3 is TGTGCCTGGAGTGTACGCGAACGGTTCACCGGGGAGCTGTTTTTT. Translating it yields CAWSVRERFTGELFF.

The V and J genes are TRBV5-4 and TRBJ1-1, with 8 bases aligning to TRBD1. The V gene end was trimmed by 5 bases and the J gene end by 5 bases; junction bases not matched to a gene: 5. CDR1 is SGHNT and CDR2 is YYREEE in the germline V gene (reference sequence). There are 13 residues in the CDR3. CDR3 amino acids: CASRGQGETEAFF. CDR3 nucleotides: TGTGCCAGCAGAGGACAGGGCGAAACTGAAGCTTTCTTT.

The chain joins TRBV15 to TRBJ1-2, with D perhaps matching TRBD1 (6 bases). This CDR3 is 19 amino acids long. Germline lookup yields CDR1 LNHNV and CDR2 YYDKDF (reference sequence). With 0 bases removed from V and 3 bases from J, the gap between germline ends came to 23 bases. CDR3 nucleotide sequence: TGTGCCACCAGCAGAGATCAGTTGTTTGTGGGGGCTAGGTACTATGGCTACACCTTC. Protein product: CATSRDQLFVGARYYGYTF.

This clone appeared a few times. V is TRBV2 and J is TRBJ1-1, with D unclear. V was shortened by 3 bases and J by 5 bases, with 10 bases between the two germline ends. Germline CDR1 and CDR2: SNHLY and FYNNEI. CDR3 length equals 13 residues. The CDR3 region has the DNA TGTGCCAGCAGTGACGGGGATTGGACTGAAGCTTTCTTT. Translation: CASSDGDWTEAFF.

This clone was counted once. CDR3 coding DNA: TGTGCCAGCAGAGGAGGTAGCGAACGACCAGAGACCCAGTACTTC. It encodes CASRGGSERPETQYF. The chain carries TRBV6-5 and TRBJ2-5; tentative D call: TRBD2 (5 bases). Germline V gives CDR1 MNHEY, CDR2 SVGAGI. The CDR3 has 15 residues. V lost 6 bases and J lost 4, with 18 bases in between.

The chain recombines TRBV5-1 with TRBJ1-4; 11 nucleotides agree with TRBD1. The V gene's germline CDR1 is SGHRS and CDR2 YFSETQ. The CDR3 is 18 residues long. The trim removed 4 bases at V and 1 base at J, leaving 9 bases unmatched. The CDR3 nucleotides read TGCGCCAGCAGCCTCCTCGGACAGGGGGCGATAACTAATGAAAAACTGTTTTTT. Amino acids: CASSLLGQGAITNEKLFF.

This CDR3 is CASSPGTASYEQYF. In DNA form, the CDR3 reads TGTGCCAGCTCACCCGGGACAGCTTCCTACGAGCAGTACTTC. V is TRBV18 and J is TRBJ2-7, with 7 bases identical to TRBD1. Germline lookup yields CDR1 KGHSH and CDR2 LQKENI. Trimming removed 3 bases from V and 1 base from J; junction bases left unmatched: 3. The CDR3 contains 14 residues.

The genes are TRBV5-6 and TRBJ2-7, with 11 bases that match TRBD1. V trimming: 4 bases; J trimming: 0 bases; junction bases outside the gene matches: 6. CDR3 length equals 16 residues. Germline V gene sequence: CDR1 SGHDT, CDR2 YYEEEE. The DNA of the CDR3 is TGTGCCAGCAGCGAGGACAGGGGGCTTACCTCCTACGAGCAGTACTTC. Amino acid sequence: CASSEDRGLTSYEQYF.

The rearrangement links TRBV28 to TRBJ2-2; a possible D gene is TRBD1 (6 bases). This CDR3 has 16 residues. V lost 7 bases to trimming and J lost 5 bases, with 20 bases between them. Per germline, CDR1 MDHEN and CDR2 SYDVKM. CDR3 sequence reads: CASTPLGQIRTGELFF. Here the CDR3 DNA reads TGTGCCAGCACCCCTTTAGGACAGATTCGGACCGGGGAGCTGTTTTTT.

This clone was seen once. This chain joins TRBV18 and TRBJ1-2, with D possibly TRBD1 on 6 matching bases. CDR1 is KGHSH, CDR2 LQKENI, per germline. CDR3 length: 16 residues. Trimming took 2 bases from V and 0 from J, leaving 13 bases between them. CDR3 nucleotide sequence: TGTGCCAGCTCACCAGAGACAGGTAGAGCTAACTATGGCTACACCTTC. Its translation: CASSPETGRANYGYTF.

The chain links TRBV5-4 to TRBJ1-2, with D possibly being TRBD1 (5 bases). The CDR3 runs 12 residues. From germline, CDR1 is SGHNT and CDR2 YYREEE (reference sequence). V gave up 0 bases and J gave up 8 bases, with 8 bases separating them. The CDR3 DNA is TGTGCCAGCAGCTTGGAGGGGCGGGGCTACACCTTC. Amino acids: CASSLEGRGYTF.